This TCR beta chain comes out of a study of molecular identifiers for immune sequencing clone quantification. Study-level information: Replicates involved a five-way split of RNA from approximately 20,000 or 98,000 naive CD8 cells, with sequencing of four.

A single record per CDR3 protein comes from TCRdb applying MiXCR to the PCR reads. The sample carries approximately 500,000 distinct CDR3 sequences, around 25% recorded once. When naive CD8 T cells were sorted, they were gated as CD8+CD4-CCR7+CD45RA+. The CDR3 has 14 residues. With 7 bases removed from V and 4 bases from J, the gap between germline ends came to 14 bases. Broader study findings: More than 97% of effector molecules, versus under 1% of naive-cell molecules, belonged to clones above 20 RNA copies. Sizes of clones that are highly expanded could be underestimated (if identical TCR molecules share a barcode).

With regard to this clonotype: The target antigen is unknown. One base away lies a much larger clone, so this may be a sequencing read error.

The chain recombines TRBV12-3 or TRBV12-4 with TRBJ1-5; the D is unclear. The TCR comes from a human donor in good health. Some libraries in this study had Jurkat cell RNA spiked in. The specimen sequenced was naive CD8+ T cells from blood, with Jurkat cell RNA spiked in. Subset in this sample: FACS-sorted CD8+CD4-CCR7+CD45RA+ naive T cells. The CDR3 protein is CASTTEGRNQPQHF. CDR3 in DNA: TGTGCCAGCACCACTGAGGGCAGAAATCAGCCCCAGCATTTT.